This TCR beta chain emerged from a study of blood T cell repertoires in COVID-19 (dated by TCRdb to 2018 to 2021). General notes on the study: Samples covering the acute and convalescent phases of COVID-19 were provided by collaborators in the United States, Italy and Spain. HLA class I and class II types, where available, came from metadata supplied by the sample provider rather than from assay-based typing. Samples were obtained from the ongoing ImmuneRACE study (first 160 participants) and from some 1,200 subjects provided by 6 global collaborators. The dataset comprised deeply sampled blood TCRbeta repertoires from subjects exposed to, actively infected with, or recovered from COVID-19. The sample metadata nearly always contained a de-identified subject ID, COVID-19 status, age in years and sex. The repertoires were released in a freely available public database meant as a resource for research on the immune response to SARS-CoV-2. The prospective study material was composed of cDNA or gDNA derived from T cells, B-cell-depleted T cells, or PBMCs.

For this clone: There is no known antigen for this receptor. No per-base quality is available; no much larger clone lies one base away.

Each collaborating institution followed its own protocols to collect whole blood in K2EDTA tubes. Collaborator samples were shipped for TCRbeta analysis as frozen whole blood, isolated PBMCs, or DNA extracted from either sample type. TCRbeta CDR3 regions were amplified from genomic DNA using the immunoSEQ Assay, a bias-controlled multiplex PCR. The authors' pipeline ran thus. The number of nucleated cells in each sample was estimated from the amplification of reference gene primers within the assay. To quantify the absolute abundance of each unique TCRbeta CDR3 rearrangement, sequence reads were collapsed and filtered. Productive Simpson clonality was computed per sample as the square root of Simpson's diversity index over productive rearrangements. TCRdb holds this immuneACCESS table with in-frame rearrangements only. Some clones are missing; in checked studies, unresolved V genes explain under half, and the rest has no known cause. V and J calls and clone size follow that table, whereas D and trimming were derived from the DNA. Within this sample are about 97,000 clones, with around 92% of them counted one time only. Roughly 5.6% of the sample lies in the top ten.

Overall study results and their limits: The quantity of clinical and demographic metadata differed by source and by participant and was supplied without curation.

This TCR derives from a man aged 50-60 years with active COVID-19. The sequencing input was peripheral blood.

The DNA sequence follows: TGTGCCACTGCGGACAGCTCCTACGAGCAGTACTTC. This codes for CATADSSYEQYF. Here the chain combines TRBV19 and TRBJ2-7; TRBD1 might be the D gene, on 6 matching bases. The germline V gene (reference sequence) gives CDR1 as LNHDA and CDR2 as SQIVND. Relative to germline, V is 10 bases shorter and J is 0 bases shorter, with 10 bases between their ends. The CDR3 measures 12 amino acids from cysteine to phenylalanine. Only the CDR3 portion is preserved as DNA: 36 bases, with reading frame beginning at the first base. The CDR3 plus the reference TRBV19 and TRBJ2-7 genes for the other parts give the full variable domain: DGGITQSPKYLFRKEGQNVTLSCEQNLNHDAMYWYRQDPGQGLRLIYYSQIVNDFQKGDIAEGYSVSREKKESFPLTVTSAQKNPTAFYLCATADSSYEQYFGPGTRLTVT.